This T cell receptor beta chain was identified in a study of cytomegalovirus exposure and HLA in healthy donors. On this clone: As yet, its antigen is unknown.

Findings and caveats of the study: Reportedly, cytomegalovirus status was diagnosed with high sensitivity and specificity. Cytomegalovirus association was listed for approximately 150 TCR beta chains.

Repertoires were generated with immunoSEQ multiplex PCR, while TCRdb's copy carries only in-frame clones and drops some. The sample has under 350,000 clones; 80% to 90% are singletons. This CDR3 spans 13 amino acids. Germline CDR1 reads GTSNPN; CDR2 reads SVGIG (reference sequence). V lost 2 bases to trimming and J lost 6 bases; unmatched junction nucleotides: 5. The chain carries TRBV30 and TRBJ2-5; 8 bases match TRBD1. This receptor was identified in a woman younger than 30 in good health and CMV-seronegative. Specimen: PBMCs. DNA for the CDR3: TGTGCCTGGAGTTCAGGACAGGGACAGACCCAGTACTTC. Protein: CAWSSGQGQTQYF.